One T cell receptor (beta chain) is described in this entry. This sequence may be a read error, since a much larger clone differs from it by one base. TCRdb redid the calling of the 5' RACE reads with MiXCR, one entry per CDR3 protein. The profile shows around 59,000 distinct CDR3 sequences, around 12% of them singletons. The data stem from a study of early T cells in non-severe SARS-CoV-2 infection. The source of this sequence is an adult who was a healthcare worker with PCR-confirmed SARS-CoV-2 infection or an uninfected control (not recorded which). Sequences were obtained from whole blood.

The DNA for the CDR3 is TGCGCCAGCAGCTTCTGGGGGGCTGGCATTGAAGCTTTCTTT. It is translated as CASSFWGAGIEAFF. The V gene is TRBV5-1, the J gene TRBJ1-1; perhaps TRBD1 as D (6 bases). Germline V gives CDR1 SGHRS, CDR2 YFSETQ. V lost 2 bases to trimming and J lost 7 bases, with 15 bases between them. This CDR3 is built from 14 residues.